This entry features one T cell receptor beta chain sequence. Its specificity is not known. Caucasian adults living in Nashville, Tennessee, provided all samples. The assay ran at deep level. For sorted subsets, about 190 ng DNA per replicate equaled tens of thousands of T cell genomes. Sequencing was performed with immunoSEQ multiplex PCR; in TCRdb, only in-frame clones are kept and a portion is missing. In the table there are over 2 million clones, 80% to 95% of which are singletons. This specimen belongs to a study of shared clonotypes between healthy human individuals. General study findings and limits: Expectations were that clonotype sharing among donors would be affected by sequencing depth.

The CDR3 loop spans 12 amino acids. The germline CDR1 and CDR2 sequences are MNHNY and SVGAGI (reference sequence). Trimming shortened V by 4 bases and J by 5 bases, and 8 bases separated the two germline ends. Sample: naive CD4+ T cells from PBMCs. The subset here: CD45RA+ positively selected. The V gene is TRBV6-6, the J gene TRBJ1-2; unclear D gene. The origin of this receptor is a man aged 18 to 29 in good health. Some clones in this sample may be carry-over from other donors' samples. The CDR3 is CASSSGAYGYTF. The CDR3, as DNA: TGTGCCAGCAGTTCCGGAGCGTATGGCTACACCTTC.